The 13 T cell receptor beta chains given below trace back to one sample, sequenced in a study of identical twins. TCRdb re-called the 5' RACE reads with MiXCR, one entry per CDR3 protein. In the table there are roughly 770,000 distinct CDR3 sequences, roughly 18% of which are singletons. The same sample was also studied in work on T cells expressing NK-cell markers.

Sample: PBMCs. All receptors derive from a young woman in good health.

The chain recombines TRBV21-1 with TRBJ2-3; the D call of TRBD1 is as the table states it, not checked on the DNA. TRBV21-1 counts as a pseudogene. The CDR3 is 16 amino acids. CDR3: CASSDHEDRYTDTQYF. The CDR3 DNA is TGTGCCAGCAGCGATCACGAAGACAGATACACAGATACGCAGTATTTT.

The chain uses TRBV20-1 and TRBJ1-3; 7 bases align to TRBD1. This CDR3 is 15 amino acids long. The V gene end was trimmed by 6 bases and the J gene end by 2 bases; junction bases not matched to a gene: 10. Germline assignment: CDR1 DFQATT and CDR2 SNEGSKA (reference sequence). The chain's CDR3 is CSARDSRPPGNTIYF. The CDR3 nucleotides read TGCAGTGCACGGGACAGTAGGCCCCCTGGAAACACCATATATTTT.

This clonotype was counted a few times. The chain carries TRBV12-3 or TRBV12-4 and TRBJ1-2, with D hard to call. V was clipped by 8 bases and J by 4 bases, with 14 bases between them. The length of the CDR3 is 13 residues. The CDR3 is CASGTGRSYGYTF. In DNA, the CDR3 is TGTGCCAGCGGAACTGGACGGAGCTATGGCTACACCTTC.

Only a few counts were recorded for this clonotype. Written as DNA, the CDR3 is TGTGCCAGCAGCAATTGCGGGGAAAAACTGTTTTTT. This translates into CASSNCGEKLFF. The J gene is TRBJ1-4, the V gene TRBV21-1. TRBV21-1 constitutes a pseudogene. There are 12 residues in the CDR3.

The CDR3 here is CASSVASGRATGSNEQFF. The DNA of the CDR3 is TGTGCCAGCAGCGTAGCCAGCGGGAGGGCAACCGGAAGTAATGAGCAGTTCTTC. The chain has TRBV9 and TRBJ2-1, with 10 nucleotides matching TRBD2. This CDR3 is 18 amino acids long. V lost 0 bases, J lost 7 bases, and 13 bases stayed unmatched. The V gene's germline CDR1 is SGDLS and CDR2 YYNGEE.

This clonotype appeared many times. The rearrangement joins TRBV12-3 or TRBV12-4 to TRBJ1-3, with 7 bases identical to TRBD1. This CDR3 is built from 15 residues. The ends lost 6 bases at V and 0 bases at J; junction bases unmatched: 5. CDR3 region: CASRFGDSSGNTIYF. CDR3 nucleotide sequence: TGTGCCAGCAGATTCGGGGACAGCTCTGGAAACACCATATATTTT.

This clonotype was seen a few times. V and J are TRBV6-6 and TRBJ2-2; weak D call: TRBD1 (7 bases). Trimming shortened V by 8 bases and J by 6 bases, and 13 bases separated the two germline ends. The CDR3 covers 13 residues. CDR1 and CDR2 (germline): MNHNY, SVGAGI (reference sequence). The CDR3 DNA reads as TGTGCCAGCTGTCAGGGGGGAGCCGGGGAGCTGTTTTTT. Protein sequence: CASCQGGAGELFF.

The chain links TRBV4-1 to TRBJ2-3; TRBD2 matches 11 bases. The trim removed 1 base at V and 1 base at J, leaving 10 bases unmatched. The CDR3 length is 19 residues. CDR1 is MGHRA, CDR2 YSYEKL, per germline. The DNA of the CDR3 is TGCGCCAGCAGCCAAGTGCTAGCGGGGGGCCCTAGGGGCACAGATACGCAGTATTTT. Amino acid sequence: CASSQVLAGGPRGTDTQYF.

The CDR3 bases are TGCGCCAGCAGCTTGGTTTGGGGGCCGACGGTGAACACTGAAGCTTTCTTT. Translation gives CASSLVWGPTVNTEAFF. V is TRBV5-1 and J is TRBJ1-1; a possible D gene is TRBD1 (6 bases). The length of the CDR3 is 17 residues. CDR1 and CDR2 (germline): SGHRS, YFSETQ. Trimming took off 0 bases at V and 0 bases at J, with 15 bases between the two ends. The whole variable domain, filled in from reference TRBV5-1 and TRBJ1-1, reads KAGVTQTPRYLIKTRGQQVTLSCSPISGHRSVSWYQQTPGQGLQFLFEYFSETQRNKGNFPGRFSGRQFSNSRSEMNVSTLELGDSALYLCASSLVWGPTVNTEAFFGQGTRLTVV.

This clonotype appeared many times. The rearrangement links TRBV7-9 to TRBJ2-1, with 7 bases matching TRBD2. J was trimmed by 1 base and V by 5 bases; bases with no gene match: 5. The CDR3 has 15 residues. The germline V gene encodes CDR1 SEHNR and CDR2 FQNEAQ (reference sequence). This CDR3 reads CASSLRAGSYNEQFF. In DNA form, the CDR3 reads TGTGCCAGCAGCCTCCGAGCGGGGTCCTACAATGAGCAGTTCTTC.

The chain joins TRBV14 to TRBJ2-7, with TRBD1 as a possible D gene (6 bases). Germline assignment: CDR1 SGHDN and CDR2 FVKESK. The CDR3 extends over 17 amino acids. The ends were cut back, 0 bases at V and 3 bases at J, with 18 bases in the middle. This chain's CDR3 is CASSQDLRPGARYEQYF. CDR3 coding DNA: TGTGCCAGCAGCCAAGATCTGCGGCCAGGGGCCCGCTACGAGCAGTACTTC. The complete variable domain, with remaining parts taken from reference TRBV14 and TRBJ2-7, reads EAGVTQFPSHSVIEKGQTVTLRCDPISGHDNLYWYRRVMGKEIKFLLHFVKESKQDESGMPNNRFLAERTGGTYSTLKVQPAELEDSGVYFCASSQDLRPGARYEQYFGPGTRLTVT.

This clonotype was counted between two and nine times. This chain uses TRBV10-2 with TRBJ2-5; TRBD2 matches 8 bases. Unmatched junction bases numbered 8, after V lost 6 bases and J lost 2 bases. Germline CDR1 is WSHSY and CDR2 is SAAADI. The CDR3 has 15 amino acids. The CDR3 protein is CASRRAGAFQETQYF. The CDR3 nucleotides are TGCGCCAGCAGGCGAGCGGGGGCCTTTCAAGAGACCCAGTACTTC.

This clonotype was seen a handful of times. The V and J genes are TRBV4-3 and TRBJ2-3; 15 bases line up with TRBD2. The V segment lost 3 bases and the J segment 5 bases; nucleotides outside the gene matches: 9. Germline CDR1 is LGHNA and CDR2 is YSLEER. This CDR3 spans 18 amino acids. The CDR3 spells CASSQGLAGGPWEDTQYF. CDR3 sequence (DNA): TGCGCCAGCAGCCAGGGACTAGCGGGAGGACCTTGGGAAGATACGCAGTATTTT.